Presented here are 3 T cell receptor beta chains from one specimen sequenced in a study of T cell responses to AZD1222 COVID-19 vaccine (dated by TCRdb to the early 2020s). In the paper's terms, the time point label means: baseline before first vaccination. The library was prepared using the immunoSEQ multiplex PCR assay. TCRdb's version of the immuneACCESS table is confined to in-frame rearrangements and falls short of the full clone set. An unresolved V gene accounts for under half of the shortfall where checked; the remainder is of unknown origin. Counted in this sample were about 110,000 clones; 85% to 90% of them appeared once. Of the sample, about 9.3% falls within the top ten clones. The specimen comprised peripheral blood, sampled on day 0 of AZD1222 vaccination. The receptors shown here come from an adult in good health.

This chain joins TRBV19 and TRBJ1-5, with D unresolved. CDR1 and CDR2 (germline): LNHDA, SQIVND (reference sequence). Between the trimmed V and J ends, which lost 6 bases and 0 bases, there was a span of 18 bases. The CDR3 extends over 17 amino acids. CDR3 loop: CASRNSPNPYSNQPQHF. For the CDR3, the DNA is TGTGCCAGTAGAAACTCACCGAACCCTTATAGCAATCAGCCCCAGCATTTT.

The chain recombines TRBV6-4 with TRBJ2-1, with 7 nucleotides matching TRBD2. Germline CDR1 and CDR2: MRHNA and SNTAGT. This CDR3 spans 15 amino acids. Trimming took 7 bases from V and 4 from J; bases not matched to a gene: 10. In DNA form, the CDR3 reads TGTGCCAGCAACGCGCGGGACTACGAATACAATGAGCAGTTCTTC. Residues: CASNARDYEYNEQFF.

This clone was observed once. The chain links TRBV4-2 to TRBJ1-1; D ambiguous. Germline CDR1 reads LGHNA; CDR2 reads YNFKEQ. With 0 bases removed from V and 4 bases from J, the gap between germline ends came to 12 bases. There are 15 residues in the CDR3. This chain's CDR3 is CASSQDGPAGTEAFF. Written as DNA, the CDR3 is TGTGCCAGCAGCCAAGATGGGCCAGCGGGCACTGAAGCTTTCTTT.